This is a list of T cell receptor beta chains from one sample in a study of shared clonotypes between healthy human individuals. Some clones are missing from TCRdb's copy, which holds only in-frame ones; the method was immunoSEQ multiplex PCR. The sample consists of some 2,100,000 clones, approximately 96% of them appearing once. The sequenced sample consisted of naive CD4+ T cells sorted from blood. Every receptor here comes from a man between 18 and 29 years old in good health. CDR3s include the opening cysteine and the closing phenylalanine or tryptophan. A D gene is named only where the DNA matches it firmly. For some rows the clone size is stated as once, few or many, or as a class when expanded; others skip it.

NA	TRBV6-5	TRBJ1-3	TRBD1	CASRIYATGENTIYF	TGTGCCAGCAGGATTTACGCCACAGGGGAGAACACCATATATTTT
NA	TRBV2	TRBJ2-2	TRBD1	CASRTGGEGELFF	TGTGCCAGCAGGACAGGGGGCGAGGGGGAGCTGTTTTTT
NA	TRBV11-2	TRBJ1-5	NA	CASSLGLNQPQHF	TGTGCCAGCAGCTTAGGCCTGAATCAGCCCCAGCATTTT
NA	TRBV27	TRBJ2-7	NA	CASSYRAYYEQYF	TGTGCCAGCAGTTACAGGGCCTACTACGAGCAGTACTTC
NA	TRBV28	TRBJ2-2	NA	CASITGPGELFF	TGTGCCAGCATTACGGGCCCCGGGGAGCTGTTTTTT
NA	TRBV2	TRBJ1-2	NA	CASSDFWGATNYGYTF	TGTGCCAGCAGTGACTTCTGGGGGGCCACTAACTATGGCTACACCTTC
NA	TRBV5-1	TRBJ2-2	TRBD1	CASSLGQGNGELFF	TGCGCCAGCAGCTTGGGACAGGGGAACGGGGAGCTGTTTTTT
NA	TRBV5-1	TRBJ1-6	NA	CASSAGTLNSPLHF	TGCGCCAGCAGCGCCGGGACGCTGAATTCACCCCTCCACTTT
NA	TRBV29-1	TRBJ2-7	TRBD2	CSVAGLAGERLGEQYF	TGCAGCGTTGCAGGGTTAGCGGGAGAGAGATTGGGGGAGCAGTACTTC
NA	TRBV7-7	TRBJ2-1	TRBD1	CASSLGTGTYNEQFF	TGTGCTAGCAGCTTGGGGACAGGAACCTACAATGAGCAGTTCTTC
NA	TRBV6-1	TRBJ2-7	NA	CASSRVLYEQYF	TGTGCCAGCAGTCGGGTTCTCTACGAGCAGTACTTC
NA	TRBV5-1	TRBJ1-1	NA	CASSLDYSEGNTEAFF	TGCGCCAGCAGCTTGGATTATTCGGAAGGGAACACTGAAGCTTTCTTT
NA	TRBV6-5	TRBJ2-3	NA	CALGGRSDTQYF	TGTGCCCTCGGGGGAAGATCAGATACGCAGTATTTT
NA	TRBV10-3	TRBJ2-3	TRBD2	CAISGRGGPDTQYF	TGTGCCATCAGTGGACGGGGGGGCCCAGATACGCAGTATTTT
NA	TRBV6-1	TRBJ1-1	TRBD1	CASRSTGGTEAFF	TGTGCCAGCAGATCGACAGGGGGCACTGAAGCTTTCTTT
NA	TRBV7-3	TRBJ1-1	NA	CASRQSPGTEAFF	TGTGCCAGCAGACAATCGCCCGGGACTGAAGCTTTCTTT
once	TRBV7-9	TRBJ2-3	NA	CASSLVVPSSTDTQYF	TGTGCCAGCAGCTTAGTTGTACCCTCTAGCACAGATACGCAGTATTTT
NA	TRBV6-6	TRBJ2-3	NA	CASSSHVSSDTQYF	TGTGCCAGCAGTTCCCACGTGTCGTCAGATACGCAGTATTTT
once	TRBV6-1	TRBJ1-2	TRBD1	CASRGQGRYTF	TGTGCCAGCAGGGGACAGGGACGGTACACCTTC
NA	TRBV18	TRBJ2-7	TRBD2	CASSPAGTTSYEQYF	TGTGCCAGCTCACCGGCCGGGACTACCTCCTACGAGCAGTACTTC
NA	TRBV7-7	TRBJ2-2	TRBD1	CASSLDRVTGELFF	TGTGCTAGCAGCTTGGACAGGGTAACCGGGGAGCTGTTTTTT
NA	TRBV9	TRBJ1-4	NA	CASSVASTINEKLFF	TGTGCCAGCAGCGTAGCTTCCACGATTAATGAAAAACTGTTTTTT
NA	TRBV5-5	TRBJ2-1	NA	CASSSRTDKSYNEQFF	TGTGCCAGCAGCTCGAGGACAGACAAGAGCTACAATGAGCAGTTCTTC
NA	TRBV18	TRBJ2-5	TRBD2	CASSPFGGAQETQYF	TGTGCCAGCTCACCCTTCGGGGGGGCGCAAGAGACCCAGTACTTC